The present TCR beta chain was sequenced within a study of T-cell reconstitution after alpha-beta-depleted transplantation in children. Study-wide results and caveats: At one year after transplant, newly produced T cells mostly accounted for T-cell counts and diversity. Expanded clones from the graft, numbering several hundred, reportedly supplied alpha-beta T cells about two months after transplant. The high TCRbeta diversity at day 60 in some patients came from surviving recipient T cells and thymic progenitors.

In germline, CDR1 is SQVTM, CDR2 ANQGSEA. V lost 3 bases and J lost 3, with 12 bases in between. The CDR3 runs 14 residues. Unique molecular identifiers were used to barcode this TCRbeta library. Each CDR3 protein gets one entry after TCRdb re-called the PCR reads with MiXCR. This table holds fewer than 550,000 distinct CDR3 sequences, 8% to 11% found once. In this sample, this clonotype turned up many times. The antigen is undetermined. The sample consisted of PBMCs, taken before TCRalphabeta/CD19-depleted stem cell transplant. The chain combines TRBV29-1 with TRBJ2-4, with D perhaps given as TRBD1 or TRBD2 (6 bases each). The receptor's source is a child aged 2-9 years with inherited bone marrow failure, due to receive a stem cell transplant. The CDR3 is CSVDGGTGKNIQYF. The CDR3 coding sequence is TGCAGCGTTGACGGGGGCACGGGCAAAAACATTCAGTACTTC.